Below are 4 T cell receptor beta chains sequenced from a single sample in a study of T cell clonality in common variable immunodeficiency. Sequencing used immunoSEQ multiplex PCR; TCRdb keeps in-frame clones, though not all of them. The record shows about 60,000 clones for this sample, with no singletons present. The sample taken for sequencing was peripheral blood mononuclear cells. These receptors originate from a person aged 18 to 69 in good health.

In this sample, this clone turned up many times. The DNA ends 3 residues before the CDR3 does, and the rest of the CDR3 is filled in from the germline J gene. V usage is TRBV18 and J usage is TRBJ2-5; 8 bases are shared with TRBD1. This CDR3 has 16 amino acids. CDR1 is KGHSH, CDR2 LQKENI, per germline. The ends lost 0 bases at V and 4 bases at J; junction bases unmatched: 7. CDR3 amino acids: CASSPPKQGTGETQYF. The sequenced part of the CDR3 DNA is TGTGCCAGCTCACCACCGAAACAGGGGACAGGAGAGACC.

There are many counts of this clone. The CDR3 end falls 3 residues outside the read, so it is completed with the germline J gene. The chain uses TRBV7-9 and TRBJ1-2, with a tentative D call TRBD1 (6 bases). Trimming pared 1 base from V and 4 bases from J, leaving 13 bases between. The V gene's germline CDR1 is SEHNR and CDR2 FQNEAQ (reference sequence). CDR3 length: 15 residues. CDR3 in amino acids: CASSLGPGEVYGYTF. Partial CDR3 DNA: TGTGCCAGCAGCTTAGGACCAGGGGAAGTCTATGGC.

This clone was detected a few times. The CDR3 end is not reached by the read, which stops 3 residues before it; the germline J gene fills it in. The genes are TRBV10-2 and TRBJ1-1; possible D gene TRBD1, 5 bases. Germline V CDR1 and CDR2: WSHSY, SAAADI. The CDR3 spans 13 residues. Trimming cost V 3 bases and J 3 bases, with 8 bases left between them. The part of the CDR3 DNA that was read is TGCGCCAGCAGTGAACTGGGGCACACTGAA. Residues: CASSELGHTE. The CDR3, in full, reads CASSELGHTEAFF.

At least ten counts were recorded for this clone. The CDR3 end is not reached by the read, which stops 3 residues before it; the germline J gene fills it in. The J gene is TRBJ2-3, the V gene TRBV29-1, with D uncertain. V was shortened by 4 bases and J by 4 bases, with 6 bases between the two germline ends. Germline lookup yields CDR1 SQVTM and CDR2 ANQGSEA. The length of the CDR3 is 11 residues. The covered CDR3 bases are TGCAGCGTTGTAGTGTCAGATACG. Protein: CSVVVSDT. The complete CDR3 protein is CSVVVSDTQYF.